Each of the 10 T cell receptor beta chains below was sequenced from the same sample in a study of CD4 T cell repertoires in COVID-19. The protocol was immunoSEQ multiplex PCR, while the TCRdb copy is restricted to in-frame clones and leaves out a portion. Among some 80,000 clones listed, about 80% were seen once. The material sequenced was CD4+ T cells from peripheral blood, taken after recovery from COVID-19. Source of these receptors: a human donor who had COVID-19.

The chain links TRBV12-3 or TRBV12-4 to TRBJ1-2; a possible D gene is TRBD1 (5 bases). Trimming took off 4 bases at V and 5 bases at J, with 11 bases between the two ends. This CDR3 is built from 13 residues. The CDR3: CASSYRKLYGYTF. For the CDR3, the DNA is TGTGCCAGCAGTTACAGGAAGCTTTATGGCTACACCTTC.

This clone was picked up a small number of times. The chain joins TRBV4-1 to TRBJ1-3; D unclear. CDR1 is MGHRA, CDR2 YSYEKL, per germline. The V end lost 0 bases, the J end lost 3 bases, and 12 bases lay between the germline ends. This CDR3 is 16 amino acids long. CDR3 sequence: CASSQEVRTVGNTIYF. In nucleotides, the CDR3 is TGCGCCAGCAGCCAAGAGGTTCGGACGGTTGGAAACACCATATATTTT.

CDR3 region: CASSFDRRTEAFF. The CDR3 DNA is TGTGCCAGCAGCTTCGACAGGCGCACTGAAGCTTTCTTT. The rearrangement uses TRBV7-2 and TRBJ1-1; the D gene is possibly TRBD1 (6 bases). Germline V gene data show CDR1 as SGHTA and CDR2 as FQGNSA. Deletions cut 3 bases from V and 4 bases from J, with 9 bases between. The CDR3 is made up of 13 amino acids.

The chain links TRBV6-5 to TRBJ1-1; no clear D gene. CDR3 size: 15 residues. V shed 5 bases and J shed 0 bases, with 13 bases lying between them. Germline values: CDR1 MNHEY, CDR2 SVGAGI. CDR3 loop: CASSPYGALNTEAFF. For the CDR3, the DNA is TGTGCCAGCAGTCCTTATGGAGCGTTGAACACTGAAGCTTTCTTT.

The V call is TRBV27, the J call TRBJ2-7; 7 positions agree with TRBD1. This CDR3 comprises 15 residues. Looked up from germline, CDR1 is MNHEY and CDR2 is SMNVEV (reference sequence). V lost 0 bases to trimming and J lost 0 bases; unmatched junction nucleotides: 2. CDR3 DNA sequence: TGTGCCAGCAGTTTATCTGGGGACAGCTCCTACGAGCAGTACTTC. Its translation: CASSLSGDSSYEQYF.

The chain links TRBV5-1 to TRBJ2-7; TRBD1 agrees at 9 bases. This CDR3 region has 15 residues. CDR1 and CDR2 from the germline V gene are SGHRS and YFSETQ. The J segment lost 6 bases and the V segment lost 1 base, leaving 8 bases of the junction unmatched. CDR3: CASSLRVQGAREQYF. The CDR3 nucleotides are TGCGCCAGCAGCTTGAGGGTACAGGGGGCGCGCGAGCAGTACTTC.

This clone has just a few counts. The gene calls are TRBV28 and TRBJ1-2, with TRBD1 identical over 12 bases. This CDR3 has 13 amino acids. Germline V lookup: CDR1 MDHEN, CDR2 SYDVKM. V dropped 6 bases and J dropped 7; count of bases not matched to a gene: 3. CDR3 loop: CASRGTGGLGYTF. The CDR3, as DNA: TGTGCCAGCAGAGGGACAGGGGGCCTTGGCTACACCTTC.

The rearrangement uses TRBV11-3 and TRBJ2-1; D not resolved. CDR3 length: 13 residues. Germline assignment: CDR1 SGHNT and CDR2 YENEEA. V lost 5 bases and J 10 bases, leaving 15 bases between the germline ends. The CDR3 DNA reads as TGTGCCAGCAGCCTGGAAATCGGCCAGGAGCAGTTCTTC. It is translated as CASSLEIGQEQFF.

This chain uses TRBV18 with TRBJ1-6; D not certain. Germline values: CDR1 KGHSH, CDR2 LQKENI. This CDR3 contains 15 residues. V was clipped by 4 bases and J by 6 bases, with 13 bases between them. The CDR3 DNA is TGTGCCAGCTCACTTGGGTCGGGGTTTAATTCACCCCTCCACTTT. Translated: CASSLGSGFNSPLHF.

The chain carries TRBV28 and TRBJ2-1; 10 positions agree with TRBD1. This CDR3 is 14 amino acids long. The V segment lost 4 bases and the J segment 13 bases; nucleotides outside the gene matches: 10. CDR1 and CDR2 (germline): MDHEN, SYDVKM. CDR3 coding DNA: TGTGCCAGCAGTTCCGGGACAGGGGTCCCTGATCAGTTCTTC. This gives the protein CASSSGTGVPDQFF.